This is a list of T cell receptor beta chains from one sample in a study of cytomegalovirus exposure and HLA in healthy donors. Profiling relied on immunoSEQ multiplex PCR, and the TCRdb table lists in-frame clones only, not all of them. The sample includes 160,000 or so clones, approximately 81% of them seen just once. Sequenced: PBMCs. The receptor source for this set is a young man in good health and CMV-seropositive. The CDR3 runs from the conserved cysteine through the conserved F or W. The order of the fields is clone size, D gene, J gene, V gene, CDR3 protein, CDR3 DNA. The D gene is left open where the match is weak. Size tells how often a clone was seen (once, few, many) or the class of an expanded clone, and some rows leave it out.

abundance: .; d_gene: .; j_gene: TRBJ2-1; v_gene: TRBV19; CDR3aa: CASSMWRSGGNEQFF; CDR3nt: TGTGCCAGTAGTATGTGGCGCTCCGGGGGCAATGAGCAGTTCTTC
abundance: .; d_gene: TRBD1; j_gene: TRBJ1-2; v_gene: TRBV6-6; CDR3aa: CASSKRQGKVYGYTF; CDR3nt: TGTGCCAGCAGTAAGCGACAGGGGAAGGTCTATGGCTACACCTTC
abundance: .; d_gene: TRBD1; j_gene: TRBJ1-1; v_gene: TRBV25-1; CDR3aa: CASRVRQGSTEAFF; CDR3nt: TGTGCCAGCAGGGTTCGACAGGGAAGCACTGAAGCTTTCTTT
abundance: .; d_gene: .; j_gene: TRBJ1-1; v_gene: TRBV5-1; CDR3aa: CASSFTGNTEAFF; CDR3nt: TGCGCCAGCAGCTTCACCGGGAACACTGAAGCTTTCTTT
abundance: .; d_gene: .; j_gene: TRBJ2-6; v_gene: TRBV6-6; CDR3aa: CASSYSESGANVLTF; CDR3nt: TGTGCCAGCAGTTACTCAGAGTCCGGGGCCAACGTCCTGACTTTC
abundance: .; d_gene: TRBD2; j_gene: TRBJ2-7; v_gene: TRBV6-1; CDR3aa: CASSVLGGGTYEQYF; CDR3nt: TGTGCCAGCAGTGTTCTGGGCGGGGGTACCTACGAGCAGTACTTC
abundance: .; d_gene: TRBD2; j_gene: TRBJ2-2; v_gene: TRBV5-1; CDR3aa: CASSLLPGTSGPGRTGELFF; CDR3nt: TGCGCCAGCAGCTTGTTACCCGGGACTAGCGGCCCCGGAAGGACCGGGGAGCTGTTTTTT
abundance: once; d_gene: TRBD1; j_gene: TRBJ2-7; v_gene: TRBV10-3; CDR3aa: CAISGGSSGQGAPEQYF; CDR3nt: TGTGCCATCAGTGGGGGTTCTTCGGGACAGGGGGCCCCCGAGCAGTACTTC
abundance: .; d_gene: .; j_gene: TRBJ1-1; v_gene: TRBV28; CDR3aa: CASSLPSRQLNTEAFF; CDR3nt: TGTGCCAGCAGTTTACCCTCTAGACAGTTGAACACTGAAGCTTTCTTT
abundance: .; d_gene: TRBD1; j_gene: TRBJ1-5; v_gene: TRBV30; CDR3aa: CAWSRRDRGQPQHF; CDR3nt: TGTGCCTGGAGTAGAAGGGACAGGGGTCAGCCCCAGCATTTT
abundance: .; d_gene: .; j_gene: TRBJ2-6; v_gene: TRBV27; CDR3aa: CASSFVGRGVTGANVLTF; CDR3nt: TGTGCCAGCAGTTTTGTAGGCAGGGGAGTCACTGGGGCCAACGTCCTGACTTTC
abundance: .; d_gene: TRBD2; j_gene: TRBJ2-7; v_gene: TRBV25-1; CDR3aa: CASSEWGGTYEQYF; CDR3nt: TGTGCCAGCAGTGAATGGGGAGGGACCTACGAGCAGTACTTC
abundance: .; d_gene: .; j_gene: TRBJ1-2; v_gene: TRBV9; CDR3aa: CASSPGVGNYGYTF; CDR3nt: TGTGCCAGCAGCCCAGGGGTGGGGAACTATGGCTACACCTTC
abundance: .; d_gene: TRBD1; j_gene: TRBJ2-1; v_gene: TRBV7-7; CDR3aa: CASSLDRGNEQFF; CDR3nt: TGTGCCAGCAGCTTAGACAGGGGGAATGAGCAGTTCTTC
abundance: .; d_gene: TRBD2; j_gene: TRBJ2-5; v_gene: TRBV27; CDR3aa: CASKSGLAGSETQYF; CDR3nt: TGTGCCAGCAAGTCCGGCCTAGCGGGATCAGAGACCCAGTACTTC
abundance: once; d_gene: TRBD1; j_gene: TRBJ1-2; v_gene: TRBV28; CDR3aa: CASSLNPGRGSKGYTF; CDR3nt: TGTGCCAGCAGTTTAAATCCAGGCAGGGGGTCGAAAGGCTACACCTTC
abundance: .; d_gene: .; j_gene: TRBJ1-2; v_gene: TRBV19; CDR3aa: CASSFGGSIGLARGYTF; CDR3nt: TGTGCCAGTAGTTTCGGAGGGTCTATCGGTTTAGCGCGTGGCTACACCTTC
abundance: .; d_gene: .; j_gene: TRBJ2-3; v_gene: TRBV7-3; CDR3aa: CASSFRLGTDTQYF; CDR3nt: TGTGCCAGCAGCTTCAGACTCGGCACAGATACGCAGTATTTT
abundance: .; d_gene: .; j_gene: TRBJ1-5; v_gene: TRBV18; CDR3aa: CASSPEEGGNQPQHF; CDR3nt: TGTGCCAGCTCACCAGAGGAAGGGGGTAATCAGCCCCAGCATTTT
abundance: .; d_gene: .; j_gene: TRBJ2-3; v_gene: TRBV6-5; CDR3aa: CASSYGGGTDTQYF; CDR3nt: TGTGCCAGCAGTTACGGTGGAGGGACAGATACGCAGTATTTT
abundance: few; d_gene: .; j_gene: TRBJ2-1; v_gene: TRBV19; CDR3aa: CASSISGGTHNEQFF; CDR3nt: TGTGCCAGTAGTATATCGGGGGGCACCCACAATGAGCAGTTCTTC
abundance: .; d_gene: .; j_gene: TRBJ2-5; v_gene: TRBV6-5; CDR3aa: CASFPPGIQETQYF; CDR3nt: TGTGCCAGCTTCCCCCCCGGGATCCAAGAGACCCAGTACTTC